These 20 T cell receptor beta chains were sequenced from one sample in a study of regulatory T cells in long-lasting Graves disease. Arm-PCR of CDR3 regions and iRepertoire HTBI primers were used to build TCR beta libraries. Via MiXCR, TCRdb re-called the multiplex PCR reads, giving one row per CDR3 protein. The sample lists some 370,000 distinct CDR3 sequences; approximately 25% were seen once. Described time point: persistent/refractory GD, antithyroid drugs over 5 years with positive TRAb. RNA from PBMCs was the source of the TCR library. The material was peripheral blood mononuclear cells (PBMCs), obtained when the disease was refractory, from a patient treated with antithyroid drugs. The origin of the receptors is a woman in her thirties or forties with Graves disease.

This clonotype was recorded only once. V and J are TRBV29-1 and TRBJ2-7; 12 bases map to TRBD2. V gave up 4 bases and J gave up 7 bases; unmatched junction bases: 20. CDR3 length: 18 residues. Germline assignment: CDR1 SQVTM and CDR2 ANQGSEA. CDR3 DNA sequence: TGCAGCGTTGTACGTTTTGAAGCGACTAGCGGGAGCCGGAGGGAGCAGTACTTC. This translates into CSVVRFEATSGSRREQYF.

The chain uses TRBV27 and TRBJ1-1; D not resolved. CDR1 is MNHEY and CDR2 is SMNVEV in the germline V gene (reference sequence). Trimming removed 3 bases at V and 4 bases at J, with 12 bases between. The CDR3 contains 14 residues. This CDR3 is CASSLDGVGTEAFF. CDR3 nucleotides: TGTGCCAGCAGTTTGGACGGGGTAGGCACTGAAGCTTTCTTT.

V gene TRBV11-2 combines with J gene TRBJ1-4; tentatively, D is TRBD1 (6 bases). CDR3 length equals 15 residues. The V gene's germline CDR1 is SGHAT and CDR2 FQNNGV. Trimming pared 6 bases from V and 5 bases from J, leaving 16 bases between. The CDR3 DNA follows: TGTGCCAGCAGACCGACGACAGGCCTAAATGAAAAACTGTTTTTT. Encoded protein: CASRPTTGLNEKLFF.

There are many counts of this clonotype. The gene calls are TRBV28 and TRBJ1-5; the match to TRBD1 covers 7 bases. The CDR3 spans 14 residues. Germline CDR1 reads MDHEN; CDR2 reads SYDVKM. After removal of 7 bases from V and 7 bases from J, the junction contained 10 bases not matched to a gene. The CDR3 here is CASTPRGRGQPQHF. The CDR3 nucleotides are TGTGCCAGCACCCCCCGGGGCAGGGGGCAGCCCCAGCATTTT. Full variable domain (remainder filled in from reference TRBV28 and TRBJ1-5): DVKVTQSSRYLVKRTGEKVFLECVQDMDHENMFWYRQDPGLGLRLIYFSYDVKMKEKGDIPEGYSVSREKKERFSLILESASTNQTSMYLCASTPRGRGQPQHFGDGTRLSIL.

This clonotype was counted ten times or more. This chain connects TRBV28 to TRBJ2-5, with 7 bases matching TRBD2. Germline-derived CDR1 and CDR2 are MDHEN and SYDVKM. With 2 bases clipped from V and 4 bases from J, the junction kept 10 bases outside the gene matches. CDR3 size: 16 residues. The CDR3 loop is CASSLPSGDGRETQYF. The CDR3 nucleotides read TGTGCCAGCAGTTTACCGAGCGGGGACGGGCGAGAGACCCAGTACTTC.

In this sample, this clonotype turned up many times. This chain links TRBV29-1 with TRBJ1-1, with D possibly matching TRBD1 (6 bases). The CDR3 has 13 residues. CDR1 and CDR2 from the germline V gene are SQVTM and ANQGSEA. V lost 7 bases and J lost 1, with 13 bases in between. This CDR3 reads CSAPGERNTEAFF. CDR3 sequence (DNA): TGCAGCGCCCCAGGGGAACGGAACACTGAAGCTTTCTTT.

The chain employs TRBV28 and TRBJ1-5; D remains unclear. This CDR3 is built from 15 residues. V lost 2 bases, J lost 4 bases, and 12 bases lay in between. Per the germline V gene, CDR1 is MDHEN and CDR2 is SYDVKM. In DNA, the CDR3 is TGTGCCAGCAGTTTAGGGATTCGGGTTAATCAGCCCCAGCATTTT. As protein: CASSLGIRVNQPQHF.

This clonotype has at least ten counts. The V and J genes are TRBV15 and TRBJ1-5; weak D call: TRBD1 (6 bases). Per germline, CDR1 LNHNV and CDR2 YYDKDF (reference sequence). V lost 0 bases and J lost 7, with 16 bases in between. This CDR3 is built from 16 residues. CDR3 bases: TGTGCCACCAGCAGAGACGCAGGGGTCGCGGCCCAGCCCCAGCATTTT. Protein sequence: CATSRDAGVAAQPQHF.

The CDR3 DNA reads as TGTGCCAGCAGTAACTGGGCCTCCTACAATGAGCAGTTCTTC. Translated, it gives CASSNWASYNEQFF. This chain joins TRBV12-3 or TRBV12-4 and TRBJ2-1, with unresolved D. The CDR3 has 14 residues. The ends were cut back, 5 bases at V and 0 bases at J, with 8 bases in the middle.

This clonotype has ten or more counts. CDR3 sequence reads: CASSPVGLAVGTQYF. CDR3 nucleotides: TGTGCCAGCAGTCCGGTGGGACTAGCCGTAGGGACCCAGTACTTC. The gene calls are TRBV28 and TRBJ2-5; TRBD2 agrees at 9 bases. This CDR3 comprises 15 residues. Trimming took 5 bases from V and 7 from J; bases not matched to a gene: 11. The germline V gene has CDR1 MDHEN and CDR2 SYDVKM. The complete variable domain, with remaining parts taken from reference TRBV28 and TRBJ2-5, reads DVKVTQSSRYLVKRTGEKVFLECVQDMDHENMFWYRQDPGLGLRLIYFSYDVKMKEKGDIPEGYSVSREKKERFSLILESASTNQTSMYLCASSPVGLAVGTQYFGPGTRLLVL.

The chain has TRBV27 and TRBJ2-1; D is uncertain. The CDR3 spans 13 residues. Germline values: CDR1 MNHEY, CDR2 SMNVEV (reference sequence). V was shortened by 5 bases and J by 8 bases, with 13 bases between the two germline ends. CDR3 amino acids: CASSPPPVYEQFF. The CDR3 DNA is TGTGCCAGCAGTCCCCCCCCCGTCTATGAGCAGTTCTTC.

This clonotype has a count of ten or more. The CDR3 DNA reads as TGTGCCAGCAGTTTATCCCGGGACAGGGTGAACACTGAAGCTTTCTTT. This sequence encodes CASSLSRDRVNTEAFF. This chain joins TRBV27 and TRBJ1-1; the match to TRBD1 covers 9 bases. In germline, CDR1 is MNHEY, CDR2 SMNVEV (reference sequence). The CDR3 extends over 16 amino acids. Unmatched junction bases numbered 2, after V lost 0 bases and J lost 0 bases.

About this clonotype: A much larger clone differs by one base, so this may be a read error. The chain is built from TRBV2 and TRBJ1-1, with 8 bases that match TRBD1. Germline CDR1 and CDR2: SNHLY and FYNNEI. CDR3 length: 14 residues. The CDR3 bases are TGTGCCCGCAGCTGGACAGGGTTAGACACTGAAGCTTTCTTT. Translation: CARSWTGLDTEAFF.

At least ten counts were recorded for this clonotype. The chain combines TRBV7-8 with TRBJ1-5, with 11 bases identical to TRBD1. Germline loops: CDR1 SGHVS, CDR2 FQNEAQ. The ends lost 5 bases at V and 4 bases at J; junction bases unmatched: 7. The CDR3 sequence is 16 residues long. The CDR3 loop is CASSPARDRGNQPQHF. The CDR3 nucleotides read TGTGCCAGCAGCCCTGCACGGGACAGGGGGAATCAGCCCCAGCATTTT.

This clonotype has just a few counts. The chain couples TRBV5-1 to TRBJ2-6; TRBD1 might be the D (7 bases). CDR1 and CDR2 from the germline V gene are SGHRS and YFSETQ. V was trimmed by 1 base and J by 2 bases, leaving 13 bases between them. The CDR3 extends over 17 amino acids. CDR3: CASSLLPGGTGANVLTF. The CDR3 nucleotides are TGCGCCAGCAGCTTGTTACCAGGGGGGACTGGGGCCAACGTCCTGACTTTC.

Turning to this clonotype: A junction end diverges from the germline sequence, so it may reflect a read error. The J gene is TRBJ1-5, the V gene TRBV28, with D possibly TRBD1 on 6 matching bases. CDR3 length: 15 amino acids. CDR1 is MDHEN, CDR2 SYDVKM, per germline. The CDR3 DNA reads as TGTGCCAGCAGTTTTTCAAGGGGGGTAGCCCAGCCCCGGCATTTT. Amino acids: CASSFSRGVAQPRHF.

This clonotype was counted ten times or more. This sequence joins TRBV12-3 or TRBV12-4 and TRBJ1-1; D remains unclear. V was shortened by 5 bases and J by 7 bases, with 11 bases between the two germline ends. The CDR3 runs to 12 residues. The CDR3 is CASSKGPIEAFF. CDR3 coding DNA: TGTGCCAGCAGTAAAGGCCCGATTGAAGCTTTCTTT.

There are many counts of this clonotype. The V call is TRBV12-3 or TRBV12-4, the J call TRBJ1-1; D uncertain. CDR3 length equals 13 residues. Trimming cost V 0 bases and J 8 bases, with 10 bases left between them. CDR3 loop: CASSLAAASEAFF. DNA for the CDR3: TGTGCCAGCAGTTTAGCCGCAGCATCCGAAGCTTTCTTT.

This clonotype was counted only a few times. The gene calls are TRBV6-5 and TRBJ1-2; D is perhaps TRBD1 (6 bases). The germline V and J ends were trimmed by 0 bases and 4 bases, with 18 bases remaining between them. CDR1 and CDR2 (germline): MNHEY, SVGAGI. The CDR3 has 17 residues. DNA for the CDR3: TGTGCCAGCAGTTACTCGATTGGGGGGCCGCGCCCCTATGGCTACACCTTC. It translates to CASSYSIGGPRPYGYTF.

The CDR3, as DNA: TGTGCCAGCAGTCCCTTGGGACTAGTGTACGAGCAGTACTTC. Translated, it gives CASSPLGLVYEQYF. The chain uses TRBV27 and TRBJ2-7; TRBD2 aligns across 8 bases. Germline V gene sequence: CDR1 MNHEY, CDR2 SMNVEV (reference sequence). V was clipped by 5 bases and J by 4 bases; unmatched bases: 7. The CDR3 runs to 14 residues.